These 5 T cell receptor beta chains came from one sample sequenced in a study of vaccination and CD4 T cells after COVID-19. The assay that was used to sequence DNA from cultured CD4+ T cells was the Oncomine TCR Beta short-read assay. TCRdb itself ran the PCR reads through MiXCR, one entry per CDR3 protein. Of some 4,400 distinct CDR3 sequences listed, less than 50% were seen once; the top ten hold approximately 40%. These receptors are not linked to any known antigen. As to treatment: approximately 9-day PBMC culture with coronavirus spike peptide pools or control peptides (ViraFEST assay). Material for sequencing was CD4+ T cells from blood, cultured in vitro. The origin of the receptors is a human donor who had recovered from COVID-19.

The chain employs TRBV15 and TRBJ2-5, with 11 bases lining up with TRBD2. This CDR3 region has 15 residues. V was pared by 5 bases and J by 4 bases, with 6 bases of the junction left unmatched. CDR1 and CDR2 (germline): LNHNV, YYDKDF (reference sequence). The CDR3 loop reads CATSGKTSGVETQYF. In DNA form, the CDR3 reads TGTGCCACCAGCGGAAAGACTAGCGGGGTAGAGACCCAGTACTTC.

This clonotype has a handful of counts. The J gene is TRBJ2-2, the V gene TRBV7-2; D remains unclear. V was trimmed by 5 bases and J by 6 bases, leaving 10 bases between them. CDR3 length equals 13 residues. CDR1 is SGHTA, CDR2 FQGNSA, per germline. In nucleotides, the CDR3 is TGTGCCAGCAGCCCCCAAAGGTCCGGGGAGCTGTTTTTT. Translation: CASSPQRSGELFF. Based on the CDR3 plus reference TRBV7-2 and TRBJ2-2, the full variable domain is GAGVSQSPSNKVTEKGKDVELRCDPISGHTALYWYRQSLGQGLEFLIYFQGNSAPDKSGLPSDRFSAERTGGSVSTLTIQRTQQEDSAVYLCASSPQRSGELFFGEGSRLTVL.

The DNA for the CDR3 is TGCGCCAGCAGCTTGGGAACAGGAGTAAGAACTGAAGCTTTCTTT. Its protein is CASSLGTGVRTEAFF. This chain connects TRBV5-1 to TRBJ1-1; possibly TRBD1 for D (5 bases). The CDR3 runs to 15 residues. V gave up 0 bases and J gave up 5 bases, with 14 bases separating them. The germline V gene has CDR1 SGHRS and CDR2 YFSETQ. Full variable domain (rest looked up from reference TRBV5-1 and TRBJ1-1): KAGVTQTPRYLIKTRGQQVTLSCSPISGHRSVSWYQQTPGQGLQFLFEYFSETQRNKGNFPGRFSGRQFSNSRSEMNVSTLELGDSALYLCASSLGTGVRTEAFFGQGTRLTVV.

This clonotype was counted between two and nine times. This chain connects TRBV7-9 to TRBJ1-2; D gene unclear. The CDR3 is 12 residues long. V was trimmed by 3 bases and J by 1 base, leaving 3 bases between them. Germline lookup yields CDR1 SEHNR and CDR2 FQNEAQ (reference sequence). The CDR3 DNA is TGTGCCAGCAGCTTTGGTAACTATGGCTACACCTTC. Translating gives CASSFGNYGYTF.

CDR3 nucleotides: TGTGCCAGCAGCCCCGCGCCGGGTACGCAGTATTTT. The encoded protein is CASSPAPGTQYF. V gene TRBV7-3 combines with J gene TRBJ2-3, with D hard to call. The CDR3 runs to 12 residues. Germline CDR1 is SGHTA and CDR2 is FQGTGA. The V and J ends lost 5 bases and 8 bases respectively, with 11 bases between them.